These 26 T cell receptor beta chains came from one sample sequenced in a study of cytomegalovirus exposure and HLA in healthy donors. The PCR used 60 Vbeta and 13 Jbeta primers. Only in-frame clones appear in the TCRdb table, and some are missing; sequencing was by immunoSEQ multiplex PCR. The sample lists around 110,000 clones; about 76% were seen once. Sequencing input: PBMCs. All receptors derive from a woman aged 25 to 39 in good health and CMV-seronegative.

This clone appeared once. The rearrangement links TRBV4-1 to TRBJ2-2; D is ambiguous. Germline-derived CDR1 and CDR2 are MGHRA and YSYEKL. V dropped 3 bases and J dropped 5 bases, with 16 bases sitting between them. This CDR3 comprises 16 residues. CDR3 loop: CASSHGQEVRTGELFF. In DNA form, the CDR3 reads TGCGCCAGCAGCCATGGTCAAGAAGTTCGGACCGGGGAGCTGTTTTTT.

This chain's CDR3 is CASSDLPGTGPYEQYF. The CDR3 nucleotides are TGTGCCAGCAGTGACCTTCCCGGGACAGGTCCCTACGAGCAGTACTTC. V and J are TRBV6-4 and TRBJ2-7; 8 bases fit TRBD1. J gave up 2 bases and V 2 bases, and 8 bases lay outside the gene matches. This CDR3 has 16 amino acids. In germline, CDR1 is MRHNA, CDR2 SNTAGT.

This rearrangement joins TRBV27 to TRBJ2-7, with 7 bases lining up with TRBD1. V lost 5 bases, J lost 5 bases, and 9 bases stayed unmatched. The CDR3 is made up of 14 amino acids. Germline CDR1 reads MNHEY; CDR2 reads SMNVEV (reference sequence). In DNA form, the CDR3 reads TGTGCCAGCAGTGAAAACAGGGGTTCCAACGAGCAGTACTTC. As protein: CASSENRGSNEQYF.

This chain joins TRBV25-1 and TRBJ2-2, with 10 bases lining up with TRBD1. The CDR3 covers 15 residues. V was pared by 5 bases and J by 3 bases, with 3 bases of the junction left unmatched. Germline CDR1 is MGHDK and CDR2 is SYGVNS. CDR3 DNA sequence: TGTGCCAGCAGTTACGGGACAGGGGACACCGGGGAGCTGTTTTTT. Translating it yields CASSYGTGDTGELFF.

The chain combines TRBV28 with TRBJ1-1, with D uncertain. CDR3 size: 11 residues. Between the trimmed V and J ends, which lost 6 bases and 1 base, there was a span of 3 bases. CDR1 is MDHEN, CDR2 SYDVKM, per germline. CDR3 amino acids: CASRRNTEAFF. In nucleotides, the CDR3 is TGTGCCAGCAGGAGGAACACTGAAGCTTTCTTT.

V usage is TRBV28 and J usage is TRBJ2-4; 12 nucleotides line up with TRBD2. Germline V gene sequence: CDR1 MDHEN, CDR2 SYDVKM. V was pared by 6 bases and J by 8 bases, with 11 bases of the junction left unmatched. The length of the CDR3 is 16 residues. The CDR3 nucleotides read TGTGCCAGCAGCACTCTAGCGGGAGGGCCGGGGTACATTCAGTACTTC. This codes for CASSTLAGGPGYIQYF.

The chain recombines TRBV15 with TRBJ2-6, with D possibly TRBD1 on 5 matching bases. The CDR3 runs 18 residues. Trimming removed 0 bases at V and 4 bases at J, with 16 bases between. CDR1 is LNHNV, CDR2 YYDKDF, per germline (reference sequence). The CDR3 region has the DNA TGTGCCACCAGCAGAGATTGGGGCAACTACTCGGGGGCCAACGTCCTGACTTTC. Its protein is CATSRDWGNYSGANVLTF.

V is TRBV28 and J is TRBJ2-7, with TRBD2 identical over 7 bases. The CDR3 has 16 amino acids. The V gene end was trimmed by 3 bases and the J gene end by 2 bases; junction bases not matched to a gene: 10. From germline, CDR1 is MDHEN and CDR2 SYDVKM. In nucleotides, the CDR3 is TGTGCCAGCAGTTTGATCCTCGCAGGGAGGGCCTACGAGCAGTACTTC. Protein product: CASSLILAGRAYEQYF.

This sequence joins TRBV7-6 and TRBJ2-7; D remains ambiguous. The CDR3 contains 14 residues. Germline loops: CDR1 SGHVS, CDR2 FNYEAQ. V was shortened by 1 base and J by 1 base, with 8 bases between the two germline ends. The CDR3 DNA sequence: TGTGCCAGCAGCTTAGGCACGGAGTCCTACGAGCAGTACTTC. Encoded protein: CASSLGTESYEQYF.

The chain employs TRBV16 and TRBJ1-5; TRBD1 agrees at 9 bases. The CDR3 is made up of 20 amino acids. After removal of 4 bases from V and 2 bases from J, the junction contained 18 bases not matched to a gene. CDR1 is KGHSY, CDR2 FQNENV, per germline. In DNA, the CDR3 is TGTGCCAGCAGCCCTAACCGGGACAGGGTCTTGGGTTCTGGCAATCAGCCCCAGCATTTT. Encoded protein: CASSPNRDRVLGSGNQPQHF.

V gene TRBV6-4 combines with J gene TRBJ2-7; TRBD2 agrees at 9 bases. CDR1 is MRHNA, CDR2 SNTAGT, per germline. Trimming removed 4 bases from V and 3 bases from J; junction bases left unmatched: 7. The CDR3 spans 15 residues. CDR3 region: CASSGLAGGFYEQYF. The CDR3 bases are TGTGCCAGCAGTGGCCTGGCGGGAGGGTTCTACGAGCAGTACTTC.

The chain has TRBV9 and TRBJ2-3; tentatively, D is TRBD1 (5 bases). V was pared by 0 bases and J by 4 bases, with 6 bases between. The CDR3 has 13 residues. Germline V CDR1 and CDR2: SGDLS, YYNGEE. Here the CDR3 reads CASSVEGPDTQYF. The CDR3, as DNA: TGTGCCAGCAGCGTAGAGGGGCCAGATACGCAGTATTTT.

The chain combines TRBV27 with TRBJ1-2; 8 bases agree with TRBD1. The CDR3 runs 14 residues. With 6 bases clipped from V and 4 bases from J, the junction kept 7 bases outside the gene matches. Germline assignment: CDR1 MNHEY and CDR2 SMNVEV (reference sequence). In DNA, the CDR3 is TGTGCCAGCAGCAGGACAGGGCCTACCTATGGCTACACCTTC. This sequence encodes CASSRTGPTYGYTF.

CDR3 in amino acids: CASSEAWGQGAYGNTIYF. CDR3 DNA: TGTGCCAGCAGTGAAGCTTGGGGACAGGGGGCATACGGAAACACCATATATTTT. The chain joins TRBV2 to TRBJ1-3, with 12 nucleotides matching TRBD1. Trimming cost V 0 bases and J 4 bases; bases outside gene matches: 7. The CDR3 totals 18 residues. The germline V gene encodes CDR1 SNHLY and CDR2 FYNNEI.

The chain has TRBV7-3 and TRBJ2-3, with D perhaps TRBD1 (6 bases). Per the germline V gene, CDR1 is SGHTA and CDR2 is FQGTGA. The ends were cut back, 5 bases at V and 4 bases at J, with 16 bases in the middle. The CDR3 is made up of 15 amino acids. The CDR3: CASSPGGGTPDTQYF. CDR3 in DNA: TGTGCCAGCAGCCCTGGGGGCGGAACCCCAGATACGCAGTATTTT. Full variable domain (remainder filled in from reference TRBV7-3 and TRBJ2-3): GAGVSQTPSNKVTEKGKYVELRCDPISGHTALYWYRQSLGQGPEFLIYFQGTGAADDSGLPNDRFFAVRPEGSVSTLKIQRTERGDSAVYLCASSPGGGTPDTQYFGPGTRLTVL.

The chain carries TRBV19 and TRBJ2-3; the D gene is possibly TRBD1 (5 bases). In germline, CDR1 is LNHDA, CDR2 SQIVND (reference sequence). The CDR3 is 14 residues long. V was pared by 3 bases and J by 6 bases, with 13 bases between. For the CDR3, the DNA is TGTGCCAGTAGTATTCAAGGGGCCAGCGATACGCAGTATTTT. This translates into CASSIQGASDTQYF.

A single count supports this clone. The rearrangement joins TRBV5-8 to TRBJ2-2; 10 bases align to TRBD2. Germline trimming cut 5 bases from V and 2 bases from J; bases unmatched to any gene: 3. Germline loops: CDR1 SGHTS, CDR2 YDEGEE. The CDR3 consists of 15 residues. The CDR3 spells CASSQREGNTGELFF. For the CDR3, the DNA is TGTGCCAGCAGTCAGCGGGAGGGAAACACCGGGGAGCTGTTTTTT.

The sample holds a few counts of this clone. This chain links TRBV2 with TRBJ2-7; no clear D gene. This CDR3 has 9 residues. In germline, CDR1 is SNHLY, CDR2 FYNNEI. V was trimmed by 11 bases and J by 7 bases, leaving 9 bases between them. CDR3 bases: TGTGCCGTGCAGAAGGAGCAGTACTTC. Protein: CAVQKEQYF.

The V gene is TRBV7-9, the J gene TRBJ2-1; 7 positions match TRBD2. The CDR3 has 14 residues. The germline V gene has CDR1 SEHNR and CDR2 FQNEAQ (reference sequence). The V gene end was trimmed by 8 bases and the J gene end by 8 bases; junction bases not matched to a gene: 12. The CDR3 sequence: CASETSRRSYEQFF. As DNA, the CDR3 is TGTGCCAGCGAGACTAGCAGGAGGAGCTATGAGCAGTTCTTC.

The chain's CDR3 is CASLSGGDTNYGYTF. The CDR3, as DNA: TGTGCCAGCTTGTCAGGGGGCGATACGAACTATGGCTACACCTTC. The chain has TRBV28 and TRBJ1-2; 8 bases match TRBD1. CDR3 length: 15 amino acids. From germline, CDR1 is MDHEN and CDR2 SYDVKM. With 8 bases clipped from V and 2 bases from J, the junction kept 10 bases outside the gene matches.

The chain recombines TRBV2 with TRBJ2-4, with 10 bases aligning to TRBD2. Germline lookup yields CDR1 SNHLY and CDR2 FYNNEI. V shed 4 bases and J 8 bases; nucleotides not matched to a gene: 11. The CDR3 totals 16 residues. In DNA form, the CDR3 reads TGTGCCAGCAGTGTAGGGCCTAGCGGGAGTTCGTACATTCAGTACTTC. Its translation: CASSVGPSGSSYIQYF. Drawing the rest from reference TRBV2 and TRBJ2-4, the complete variable domain is EPEVTQTPSHQVTQMGQEVILRCVPISNHLYFYWYRQILGQKVEFLVSFYNNEISEKSEIFDDQFSVERPDGSNFTLKIRSTKLEDSAMYFCASSVGPSGSSYIQYFGAGTRLSVL.

Points on this clone: Other DNA sequences in this sample translate to the same CDR3. In DNA, the CDR3 is TGTGCCAGCAGTTTGCAGGGGGCGGAAGCTTTCTTT. This gives the protein CASSLQGAEAFF. The chain carries TRBV28 and TRBJ1-1; TRBD1 matches at 8 bases. V shed 3 bases, J shed 8 bases, and the junction held 2 bases outside the gene matches. The CDR3 totals 12 residues. CDR1 and CDR2 from the germline V gene are MDHEN and SYDVKM.

This clone has only a few counts. The chain combines TRBV5-8 with TRBJ1-1; TRBD1 might be the D (5 bases). There are 12 residues in the CDR3. V was shortened by 3 bases and J by 9 bases, with 12 bases between the two germline ends. Germline values: CDR1 SGHTS, CDR2 YDEGEE. CDR3 residues: CASSSDSRQAFF. The CDR3 nucleotides are TGTGCCAGCAGCTCTGACAGCCGACAAGCTTTCTTT.

The V gene is TRBV5-4, the J gene TRBJ1-1; tentative D call: TRBD1 (6 bases). The CDR3 extends over 15 amino acids. The V end was cut by 3 bases, the J end by 0 bases, with 12 bases between. The germline CDR1 and CDR2 sequences are SGHNT and YYREEE (reference sequence). Written as DNA, the CDR3 is TGTGCCAGCAGCTCCAGGGGCCGCCTGAACACTGAAGCTTTCTTT. Residues: CASSSRGRLNTEAFF.

This clone appeared once. The chain is built from TRBV5-1 and TRBJ2-5, with D possibly being TRBD1 (6 bases). The DNA end is more similar to TRBJ2-7, so the J call may be wrong. The CDR3 loop spans 15 amino acids. Per germline, CDR1 SGHRS and CDR2 YFSETQ. The CDR3 DNA reads TGCGCCAGCAGCTTGGGGGGGCAGTACTTCTACGAGCAGTACTTC. Its protein product is CASSLGGQYFYEQYF.

V and J are TRBV25-1 and TRBJ2-1; 9 nucleotides agree with TRBD2. There are 14 residues in the CDR3. Germline V lookup: CDR1 MGHDK, CDR2 SYGVNS. V was clipped by 8 bases and J by 8 bases; unmatched bases: 10. The CDR3, as DNA: TGTGCCAGCGGTTCGGCGGGAGGGAGGCATGAGCAGTTCTTC. It specifies CASGSAGGRHEQFF.